The 9 T cell receptor beta chains below all came from one sample that was sequenced in a study of OX40 agonist ivuxolimab in advanced cancers. Repertoires were generated with immunoSEQ multiplex PCR, while TCRdb's copy carries only in-frame clones and drops some. The table shows about 40,000 clones, with 85% to 90% occurring only once. The material was CD4+ or CD8+ T cells sorted from blood, obtained in a trial of the OX40 agonist ivuxolimab. The receptor source for this set is an adult with an advanced solid tumor such as melanoma, head and neck, liver or kidney cancer.

The chain recombines TRBV7-9 with TRBJ2-7; D is possibly TRBD1 (5 bases). V dropped 0 bases and J dropped 0 bases, with 12 bases sitting between them. The CDR3 covers 16 residues. The germline CDR1 and CDR2 sequences are SEHNR and FQNEAQ (reference sequence). CDR3 DNA: TGTGCCAGCAGCTTAGCGGGGCAGTTAAGCTCCTACGAGCAGTACTTC. The encoded protein is CASSLAGQLSSYEQYF.

The chain uses TRBV4-1 and TRBJ2-7, with 10 bases fitting TRBD2. Germline assignment: CDR1 MGHRA and CDR2 YSYEKL. This CDR3 contains 17 residues. The trim removed 0 bases at V and 1 base at J, leaving 6 bases unmatched. Here the CDR3 reads CASSQEDVAGGSYEQYF. The CDR3, as DNA: TGCGCCAGCAGCCAAGAGGATGTAGCGGGGGGATCCTACGAGCAGTACTTC.

The chain links TRBV27 to TRBJ2-1, with D possibly being TRBD2 (5 bases). Germline V gene data show CDR1 as MNHEY and CDR2 as SMNVEV (reference sequence). The CDR3 spans 14 residues. The ends were cut back, 5 bases at V and 8 bases at J, with 16 bases in the middle. The CDR3 bases are TGTGCCAGCAGTCCCCTCACTAGTAGGCATGAGCAGTTCTTC. Encoded protein: CASSPLTSRHEQFF.

In its sample, this clone was seen once. V usage is TRBV30 and J usage is TRBJ1-3; no clear D gene. The CDR3 length is 10 residues. CDR1 GTSNPN and CDR2 SVGIG come from the germline V gene (reference sequence). V was shortened by 2 bases and J by 14 bases, with 10 bases between the two germline ends. CDR3 sequence: CAWSKNPLYF. The CDR3 DNA is TGTGCCTGGAGTAAGAATCCATTATATTTT.

The V and J genes are TRBV29-1 and TRBJ1-3; TRBD1 matches at 12 bases. CDR1 is SQVTM, CDR2 ANQGSEA, per germline. Unmatched junction bases numbered 3, after V lost 0 bases and J lost 3 bases. The CDR3 loop spans 16 amino acids. The CDR3 loop is CSVEDRDRGLGNTIYF. CDR3 nucleotides: TGCAGCGTTGAAGATAGGGACAGGGGGCTTGGAAACACCATATATTTT.

The J gene is TRBJ1-5, the V gene TRBV27; D gene ambiguous. Germline V lookup: CDR1 MNHEY, CDR2 SMNVEV (reference sequence). The CDR3 runs 16 residues. With 4 bases removed from V and 2 bases from J, the gap between germline ends came to 15 bases. The CDR3 nucleotides read TGTGCCAGCAGTTCCAACTCTCGGTATGGCAATCAGCCCCAGCATTTT. Protein product: CASSSNSRYGNQPQHF.

Of note for this clone: At one end, the junction sequence differs from germline, possibly due to a read error. The chain joins TRBV4-1 to TRBJ1-1; no clear D gene. CDR1 and CDR2 from the germline V gene are MGHRA and YSYEKL. The CDR3 is 15 amino acids. The CDR3 protein is CASNQNWQSITEAFF. DNA for the CDR3: TGCGCCAGCAACCAAAATTGGCAGTCTATCACTGAAGCTTTCTTT.

The chain is built from TRBV27 and TRBJ1-2; D is undetermined. Germline V gives CDR1 MNHEY, CDR2 SMNVEV (reference sequence). The germline V and J ends were trimmed by 2 bases and 4 bases, with 11 bases remaining between them. The CDR3 extends over 14 amino acids. The CDR3 sequence: CASSLRPGSYGYTF. CDR3 bases: TGTGCCAGCAGTTTAAGGCCAGGCTCCTATGGCTACACCTTC.

This rearrangement joins TRBV21-1 to TRBJ1-1. TRBV21-1 is labeled a pseudogene. This CDR3 region has 16 residues. The CDR3 DNA follows: TGTGCCAGCAGCAAAGCGAGGAAACAGAGGAACACTGAAGCTTTCTTT. Protein product: CASSKARKQRNTEAFF.